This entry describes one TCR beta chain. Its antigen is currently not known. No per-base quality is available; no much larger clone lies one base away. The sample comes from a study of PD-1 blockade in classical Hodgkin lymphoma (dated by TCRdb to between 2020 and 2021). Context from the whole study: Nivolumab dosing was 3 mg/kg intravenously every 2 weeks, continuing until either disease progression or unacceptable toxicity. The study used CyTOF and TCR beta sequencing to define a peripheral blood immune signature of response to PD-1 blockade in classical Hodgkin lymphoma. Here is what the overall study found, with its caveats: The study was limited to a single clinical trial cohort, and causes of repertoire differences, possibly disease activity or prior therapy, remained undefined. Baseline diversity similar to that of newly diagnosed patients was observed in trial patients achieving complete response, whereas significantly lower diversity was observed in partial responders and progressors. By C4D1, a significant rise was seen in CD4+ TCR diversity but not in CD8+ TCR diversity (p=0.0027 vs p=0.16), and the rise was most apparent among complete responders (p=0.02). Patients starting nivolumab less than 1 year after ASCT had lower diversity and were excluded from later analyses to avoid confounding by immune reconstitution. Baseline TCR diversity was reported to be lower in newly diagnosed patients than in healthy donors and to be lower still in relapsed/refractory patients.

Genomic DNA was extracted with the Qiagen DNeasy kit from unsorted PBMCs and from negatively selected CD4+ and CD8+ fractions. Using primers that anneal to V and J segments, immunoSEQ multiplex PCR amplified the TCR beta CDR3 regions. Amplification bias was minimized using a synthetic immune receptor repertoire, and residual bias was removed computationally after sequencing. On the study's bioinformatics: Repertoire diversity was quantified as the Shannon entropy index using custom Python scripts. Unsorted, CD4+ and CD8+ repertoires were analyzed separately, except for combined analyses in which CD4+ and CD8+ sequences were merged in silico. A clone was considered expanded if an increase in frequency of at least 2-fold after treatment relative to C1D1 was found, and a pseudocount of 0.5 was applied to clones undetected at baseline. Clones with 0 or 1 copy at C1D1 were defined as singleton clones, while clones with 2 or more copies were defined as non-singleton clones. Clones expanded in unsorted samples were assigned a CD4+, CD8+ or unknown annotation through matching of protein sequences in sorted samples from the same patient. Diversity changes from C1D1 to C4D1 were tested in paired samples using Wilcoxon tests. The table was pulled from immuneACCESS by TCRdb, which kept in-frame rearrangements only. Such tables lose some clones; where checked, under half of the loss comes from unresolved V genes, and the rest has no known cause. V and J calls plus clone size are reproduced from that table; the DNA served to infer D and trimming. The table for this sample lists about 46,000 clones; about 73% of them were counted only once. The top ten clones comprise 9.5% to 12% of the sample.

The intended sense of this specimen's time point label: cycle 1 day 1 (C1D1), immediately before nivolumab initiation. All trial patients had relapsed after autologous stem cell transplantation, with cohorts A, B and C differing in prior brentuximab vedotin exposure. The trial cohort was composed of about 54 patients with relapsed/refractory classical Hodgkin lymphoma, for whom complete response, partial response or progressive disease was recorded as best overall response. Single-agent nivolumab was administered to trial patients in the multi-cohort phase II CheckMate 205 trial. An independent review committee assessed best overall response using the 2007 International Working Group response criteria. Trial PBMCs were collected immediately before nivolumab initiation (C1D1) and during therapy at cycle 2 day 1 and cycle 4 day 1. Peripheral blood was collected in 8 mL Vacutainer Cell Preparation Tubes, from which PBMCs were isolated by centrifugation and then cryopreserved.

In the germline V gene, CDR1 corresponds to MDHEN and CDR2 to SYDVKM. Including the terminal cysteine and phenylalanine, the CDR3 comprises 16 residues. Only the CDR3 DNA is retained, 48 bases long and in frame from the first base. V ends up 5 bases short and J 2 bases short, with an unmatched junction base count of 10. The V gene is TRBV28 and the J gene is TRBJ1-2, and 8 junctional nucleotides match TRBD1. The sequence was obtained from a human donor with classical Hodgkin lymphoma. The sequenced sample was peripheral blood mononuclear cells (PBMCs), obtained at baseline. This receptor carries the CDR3 CASSGFGQGGNYGYTF. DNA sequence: TGTGCCAGCAGTGGGTTCGGACAGGGAGGGAACTATGGCTACACCTTC.